A selection of T cell receptor beta chains follows, all from one sample in a study of T-cell reconstitution after alpha-beta-depleted transplantation in children. TCRdb passed the PCR reads through MiXCR, listing each CDR3 protein once. This sample has about 980,000 distinct CDR3 sequences, with less than 30% found just once. The sample consisted of PBMCs, mostly from graft donor cells, taken 360 days after TCRalphabeta/CD19-depleted stem cell transplant. These receptors originate from a boy younger than two who had a stem cell transplant for SCID, so the T cells may come from the graft donor. Both conserved end residues are part of each CDR3. Fields, in order: D gene, V gene, J gene, clone size, CDR3 DNA, CDR3 protein. The D gene is left open where the match is weak. Clone size is given for some rows only: seen once, a few or many times, or a class if the clone is expanded.

-	TRBV24-1	TRBJ2-3	-	TGTGCCACCAGTGGGGCAGGGGTGCCGAGTACAGATACGCAGTATTTT	CATSGAGVPSTDTQYF
-	TRBV29-1	TRBJ2-2	-	TGCAGCGTTGACTCAGGGGTGAACACCGGGGAGCTGTTTTTT	CSVDSGVNTGELFF
-	TRBV20-1	TRBJ2-3	-	TGCAGTGCTTTGACAGCGACTGGCACAGATACGCAGTATTTT	CSALTATGTDTQYF
-	TRBV29-1	TRBJ2-7	-	TGCAGCGTTGACGGCAGGAACGACTACGAGCAGTACTTC	CSVDGRNDYEQYF
TRBD2	TRBV7-2	TRBJ2-7	few	TGTGCCAGCAGCTTATTCTGGGGGGGAGGGTACGAGCAGTACTTC	CASSLFWGGGYEQYF
TRBD1	TRBV6-2/TRBV6-3	TRBJ2-4	-	TGTGCCAGCAGAACAGGGGGCGCGGAAAACATTCAGTACTTC	CASRTGGAENIQYF
-	TRBV5-1	TRBJ2-5	-	TGCGCCAGCAGCCCATCGTCGGGCCCCACAGAGACCCAGTACTTC	CASSPSSGPTETQYF
-	TRBV2	TRBJ2-1	few	TGTGCCAGCAGTCGACAGACCAATGAGCAGTTCTTC	CASSRQTNEQFF
-	TRBV27	TRBJ2-2	-	TGTGCCAGCAGTTTATCGAAGGGACATGGGAACGGGGAGCTGTTTTTT	CASSLSKGHGNGELFF
TRBD1	TRBV5-1	TRBJ2-7	few	TGCGCCAGCAGCTTGGGCCGGGACAGGGGGGACTACGAGCAGTACTTC	CASSLGRDRGDYEQYF
-	TRBV5-1	TRBJ1-6	-	TGCGCCAGCAGCTCGGGACAAACGGATTCACCCCTCCACTTT	CASSSGQTDSPLHF
-	TRBV5-1	TRBJ2-3	-	TGCGCCAGCAGCTTGTCGACAGCAGATACGCAGTATTTT	CASSLSTADTQYF
-	TRBV20-1	TRBJ1-1	-	TGCAGTGCTAGAGTGGACCAGTCTATGAACACTGAAGCTTTCTTT	CSARVDQSMNTEAFF
TRBD1	TRBV5-1	TRBJ2-7	-	TGCGCCAGCAGCTCTCCGACAGGGTTAAGCTCCTACGAGCAGTACTTC	CASSSPTGLSSYEQYF
-	TRBV19	TRBJ1-1	few	TGTGCCAGTAGTATGGTCGCAGCTGAAGCTTTCTTT	CASSMVAAEAFF
TRBD2	TRBV20-1	TRBJ2-1	-	TGCAGTGCTACTCAAACCGCCCGGGGGGGATTCTACAATGAGCAGTTCTTC	CSATQTARGGFYNEQFF